The next 5 T cell receptor beta chains were all read from a single sample in a study of brain metastases from non-small cell lung cancer. TCRdb's copy holds only in-frame clones and misses some; the assay was immunoSEQ multiplex PCR. The sample consists of roughly 3,700 clones, 86% of them appearing once. Sequencing was performed on primary lung tumor tissue. The receptors shown here come from a donor at least 40 years old with non-small cell lung cancer.

The chain joins TRBV29-1 to TRBJ1-5; TRBD1 aligns across 10 bases. CDR3 length equals 13 residues. CDR1 is SQVTM, CDR2 ANQGSEA, per germline. The V and J ends lost 6 bases and 7 bases, in that order; junction bases with no gene match: 6. The CDR3 here is CSVSGQGSQPQHF. CDR3 nucleotides: TGCAGCGTATCGGGACAGGGGAGCCAGCCCCAGCATTTT.

The chain recombines TRBV6-2 or TRBV6-3 with TRBJ1-1; 7 bases match TRBD1. The germline gives CDR1 MNHEY, CDR2 SVGEGT. J lost 3 bases, V lost 1 base, and 5 bases had no gene match. The CDR3 runs to 15 residues. The CDR3 bases are TGTGCCAGCAGTTACTGGCAGGGGGTTTACACTGAAGCTTTCTTT. Protein sequence: CASSYWQGVYTEAFF.

The chain is built from TRBV30 and TRBJ1-1, with D uncertain. Looked up from germline, CDR1 is GTSNPN and CDR2 is SVGIG (reference sequence). Trimming pared 1 base from V and 1 base from J, leaving 4 bases between. This CDR3 spans 12 amino acids. Here the CDR3 reads CAWSEGNTEAFF. The CDR3 DNA follows: TGTGCCTGGAGTGAGGGGAACACTGAAGCTTTCTTT.

The chain uses TRBV6-5 and TRBJ2-3; TRBD2 is a possible D gene (6 bases). The germline V and J ends were trimmed by 4 bases and 2 bases, with 13 bases remaining between them. Germline lookup yields CDR1 MNHEY and CDR2 SVGAGI. The CDR3 extends over 15 amino acids. The CDR3 loop is CASSSEEGHTDTQYF. The CDR3 coding sequence is TGTGCCAGCAGTTCCGAGGAGGGGCACACAGATACGCAGTATTTT.

The chain combines TRBV19 with TRBJ2-1; D unclear. This CDR3 comprises 15 residues. Germline-derived CDR1 and CDR2 are LNHDA and SQIVND (reference sequence). Trimming stripped 1 base from V and 6 bases from J, with 13 bases between. In nucleotides, the CDR3 is TGTGCCAGTAGTATAGGACCTCTAGAATCCAATGAGCAGTTCTTC. This codes for CASSIGPLESNEQFF. The whole variable domain, remainder taken from reference TRBV19 and TRBJ2-1, is DGGITQSPKYLFRKEGQNVTLSCEQNLNHDAMYWYRQDPGQGLRLIYYSQIVNDFQKGDIAEGYSVSREKKESFPLTVTSAQKNPTAFYLCASSIGPLESNEQFFGPGTRLTVL.